This T cell receptor (beta chain) originates from a study of beta chain features in type 1 diabetes. This clone was counted a few times. What it binds is not known. Germline V lookup: CDR1 SNHLY, CDR2 FYNNEI. J lost 0 bases, V lost 6 bases, and 5 bases had no gene match. This CDR3 region has 15 residues. Every isolated RNA sample was fully reverse transcribed, so sequencing captured expressed TCRB transcripts. TCRdb's table, derived via immunoSEQ multiplex PCR, lists solely in-frame clones and lacks some. The sample holds around 290,000 clones, about 7.8% seen once. Study outcomes and limitations: It was among patients, rather than healthy donors, that naive, central memory and Treg TCRB repertoires appeared more similar.

Material: central memory CD4+ T cells from blood. The chain has TRBV2 and TRBJ1-3, with 7 nucleotides matching TRBD1. This clonotype originated in a woman under 30 in good health. DNA for the CDR3: TGTGCCAGCAGGAGACAGGGCAGCTCTGGAAACACCATATATTTT. As protein: CASRRQGSSGNTIYF.